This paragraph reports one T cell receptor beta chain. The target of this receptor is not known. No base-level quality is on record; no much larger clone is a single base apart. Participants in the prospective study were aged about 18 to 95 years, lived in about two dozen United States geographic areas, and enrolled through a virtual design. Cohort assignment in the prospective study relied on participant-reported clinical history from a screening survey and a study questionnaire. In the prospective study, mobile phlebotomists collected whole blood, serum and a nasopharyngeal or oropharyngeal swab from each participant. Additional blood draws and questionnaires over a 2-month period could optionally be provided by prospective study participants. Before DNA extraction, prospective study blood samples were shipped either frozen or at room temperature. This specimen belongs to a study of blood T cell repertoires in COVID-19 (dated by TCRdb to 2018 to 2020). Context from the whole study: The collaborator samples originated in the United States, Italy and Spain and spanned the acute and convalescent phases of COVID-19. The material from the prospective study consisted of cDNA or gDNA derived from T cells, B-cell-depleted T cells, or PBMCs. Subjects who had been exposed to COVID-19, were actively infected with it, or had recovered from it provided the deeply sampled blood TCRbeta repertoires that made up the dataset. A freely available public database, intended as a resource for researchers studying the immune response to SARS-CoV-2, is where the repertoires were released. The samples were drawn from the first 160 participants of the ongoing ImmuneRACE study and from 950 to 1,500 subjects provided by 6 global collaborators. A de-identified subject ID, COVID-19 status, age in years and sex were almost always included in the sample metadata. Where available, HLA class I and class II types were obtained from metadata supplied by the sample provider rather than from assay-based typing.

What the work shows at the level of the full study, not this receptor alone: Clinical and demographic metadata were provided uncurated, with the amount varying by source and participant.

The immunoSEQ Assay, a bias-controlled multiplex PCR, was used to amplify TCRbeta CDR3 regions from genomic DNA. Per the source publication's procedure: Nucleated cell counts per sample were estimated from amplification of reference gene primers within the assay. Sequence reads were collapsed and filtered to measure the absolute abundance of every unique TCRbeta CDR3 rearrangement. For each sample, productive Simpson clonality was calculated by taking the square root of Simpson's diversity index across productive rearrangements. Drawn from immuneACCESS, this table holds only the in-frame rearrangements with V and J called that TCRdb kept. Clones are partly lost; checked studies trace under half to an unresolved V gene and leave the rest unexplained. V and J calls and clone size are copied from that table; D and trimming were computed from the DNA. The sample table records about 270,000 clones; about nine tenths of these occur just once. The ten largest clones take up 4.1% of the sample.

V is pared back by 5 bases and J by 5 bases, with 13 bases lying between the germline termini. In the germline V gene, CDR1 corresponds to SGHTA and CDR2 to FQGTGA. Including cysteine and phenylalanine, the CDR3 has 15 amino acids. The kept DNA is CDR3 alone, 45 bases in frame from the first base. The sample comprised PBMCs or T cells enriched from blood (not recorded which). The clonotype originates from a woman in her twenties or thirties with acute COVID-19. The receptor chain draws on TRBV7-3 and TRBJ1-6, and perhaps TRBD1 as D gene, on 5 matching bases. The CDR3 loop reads CASSAQGNDNSPLHF. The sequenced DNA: TGTGCCAGCAGCGCCCAGGGTAATGATAATTCACCCCTCCACTTT.